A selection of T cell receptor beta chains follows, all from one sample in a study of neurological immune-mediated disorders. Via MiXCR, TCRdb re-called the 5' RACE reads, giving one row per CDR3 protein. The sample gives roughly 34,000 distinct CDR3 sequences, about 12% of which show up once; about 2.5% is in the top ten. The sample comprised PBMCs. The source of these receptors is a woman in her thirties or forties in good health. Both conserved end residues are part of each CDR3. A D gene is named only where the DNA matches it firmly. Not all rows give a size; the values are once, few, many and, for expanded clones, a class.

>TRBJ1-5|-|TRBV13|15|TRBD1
CASSLGPTGEQPRHF
TGTGCCAGCAGCTTAGGCCCGACAGGGGAACAACCCCGGCATTTT
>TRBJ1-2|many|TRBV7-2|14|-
CASSLAPRGDGYTF
TGTGCCAGCAGCTTAGCGCCCAGGGGAGATGGCTACACCTTC
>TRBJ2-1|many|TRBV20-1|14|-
CSADGTPSYNEQFF
TGCAGTGCTGATGGGACACCTTCTTACAATGAGCAGTTCTTC
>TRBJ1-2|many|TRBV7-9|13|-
CASSARTVDGYTF
TGTGCCAGCAGCGCGCGGACAGTAGACGGCTACACCTTC
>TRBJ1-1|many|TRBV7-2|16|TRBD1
CASSLARTDRVGEAFF
TGTGCCAGCAGCTTAGCGCGGACGGACAGGGTGGGGGAAGCTTTCTTT
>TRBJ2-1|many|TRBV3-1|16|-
CASSQGDGSLYNEQFF
TGTGCCAGCAGCCAAGGGGACGGGTCACTCTACAATGAGCAGTTCTTC
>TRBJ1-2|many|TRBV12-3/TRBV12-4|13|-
CASSSGPSYGYTF
TGTGCCAGCAGTTCGGGGCCGTCCTATGGCTACACCTTC
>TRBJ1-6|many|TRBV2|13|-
CATQPGSNSPLHF
TGTGCCACCCAGCCCGGGTCTAATTCACCCCTCCACTTT
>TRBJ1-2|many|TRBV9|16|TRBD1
CASSGIGTGGGYGYTF
TGTGCCAGCAGCGGGATCGGGACAGGGGGAGGGTATGGCTACACCTTC
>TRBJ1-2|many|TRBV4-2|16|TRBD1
CASSLEQGVTNYGYTF
TGTGCCAGCAGCCTCGAACAGGGGGTGACTAACTATGGCTACACCTTC
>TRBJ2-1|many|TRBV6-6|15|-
CASILDSGPYNEQFF
-
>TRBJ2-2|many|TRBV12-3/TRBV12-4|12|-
CASRPGLGELFF
TGTGCCAGCAGACCTGGACTGGGGGAGCTGTTTTTT
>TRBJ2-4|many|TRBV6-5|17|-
CASSHKPDGAAKNIQYF
TGTGCCAGCAGCCACAAACCCGACGGGGCGGCCAAAAACATTCAGTACTTC
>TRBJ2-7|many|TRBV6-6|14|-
CASSPQEYSYEQYF
TGTGCCAGCAGTCCACAGGAGTACTCCTACGAGCAGTACTTC
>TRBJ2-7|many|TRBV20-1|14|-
CSARDPTDSREQYF
TGCAGTGCTAGAGACCCGACAGATTCCCGCGAGCAGTACTTC
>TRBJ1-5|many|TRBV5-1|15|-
CASSLGDNLNQPQHF
TGCGCCAGCAGCTTGGGGGACAACTTGAATCAGCCCCAGCATTTT
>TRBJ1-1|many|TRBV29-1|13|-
CSVLKSGGTEAFF
TGCAGCGTCCTAAAGTCGGGGGGCACTGAAGCTTTCTTT
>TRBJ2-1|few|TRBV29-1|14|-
CSVEGGVSYNEQFF
TGCAGCGTTGAGGGGGGAGTCTCTTACAATGAGCAGTTCTTC
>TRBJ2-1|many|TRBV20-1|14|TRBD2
CSAQLAGDHNEQFF
TGCAGTGCTCAACTAGCGGGAGACCACAATGAGCAGTTCTTC
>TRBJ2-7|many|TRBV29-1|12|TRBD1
CSVPGQGYEQYF
TGCAGCGTTCCGGGACAGGGCTACGAGCAGTACTTC
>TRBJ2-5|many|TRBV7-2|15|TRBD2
CASSPSGGAGETQYF
TGTGCCAGCAGCCCTAGCGGGGGGGCCGGAGAGACCCAGTACTTC
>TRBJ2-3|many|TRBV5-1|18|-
CASSYSRDEGGSTDTQYF
TGCGCCAGCAGCTATTCCCGCGATGAGGGGGGAAGCACAGATACGCAGTATTTT
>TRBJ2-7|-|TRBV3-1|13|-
CASSLGNSYEQYF
TGTGCCAGCAGCCTTGGGAACTCCTACGAGCAGTACTTC
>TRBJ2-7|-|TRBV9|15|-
CASSIDEGLGYEQYF
TGTGCCAGCAGCATAGACGAGGGGCTAGGCTACGAGCAGTACTTC
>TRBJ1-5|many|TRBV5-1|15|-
CASSPAGTLNQPQHF
TGCGCCAGCAGCCCGGCCGGAACCCTAAATCAGCCCCAGCATTTT
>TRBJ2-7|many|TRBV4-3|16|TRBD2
CASSQESSGSAYEQYF
TGCGCCAGCAGCCAAGAATCTAGCGGGTCGGCCTACGAGCAGTACTTC
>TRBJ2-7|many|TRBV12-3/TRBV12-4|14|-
CASSRSYKSYEQYF
TGTGCCAGCAGCCGAAGTTACAAGTCCTACGAGCAGTACTTC
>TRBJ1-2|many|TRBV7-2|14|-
CASSLAGPSYGYTF
TGTGCCAGCAGCTTAGCAGGGCCTAGCTATGGCTACACCTTC
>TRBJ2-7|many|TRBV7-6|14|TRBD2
CASSLDGGAYEQYF
TGTGCCAGCAGCTTAGACGGGGGGGCATACGAGCAGTACTTC
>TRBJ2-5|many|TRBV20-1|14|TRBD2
CSASLAGGLETQYF
TGCAGTGCCTCTCTAGCGGGGGGCTTAGAGACCCAGTACTTC